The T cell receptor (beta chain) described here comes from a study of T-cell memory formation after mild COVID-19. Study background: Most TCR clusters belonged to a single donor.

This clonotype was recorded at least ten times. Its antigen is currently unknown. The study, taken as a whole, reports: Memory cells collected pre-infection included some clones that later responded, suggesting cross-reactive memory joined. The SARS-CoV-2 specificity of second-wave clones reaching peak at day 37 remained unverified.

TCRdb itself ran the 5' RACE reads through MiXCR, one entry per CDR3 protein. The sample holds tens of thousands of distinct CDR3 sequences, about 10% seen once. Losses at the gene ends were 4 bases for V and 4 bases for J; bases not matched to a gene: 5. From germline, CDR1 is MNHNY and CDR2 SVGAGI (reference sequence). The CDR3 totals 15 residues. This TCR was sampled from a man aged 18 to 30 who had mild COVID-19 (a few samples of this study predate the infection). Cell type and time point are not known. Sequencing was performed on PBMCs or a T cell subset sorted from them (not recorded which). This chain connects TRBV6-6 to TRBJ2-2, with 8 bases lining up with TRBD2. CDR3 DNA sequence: TGTGCCAGCAGTTCCACGGGGGGGGTCACCGGGGAGCTGTTTTTT. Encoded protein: CASSSTGGVTGELFF.